This note documents a single TCR beta chain sequence. In the study's own analysis: It was from reference gene primer amplification that nucleated cell counts were estimated. The data were produced by immunoSEQ multiplex PCR, yet TCRdb's version contains in-frame clones alone and is incomplete. The V and J calls and clone size were taken over from that table, and D and trimming were inferred from the DNA. Of around 140,000 clones in the sample, about 80% were seen once. This sample was taken from a study of blood T cell repertoires in COVID-19. About the research overall: Sites in the United States, Italy and Spain provided acute and convalescent COVID-19 samples.

The germline CDR1 and CDR2 sequences are GTSNPN and SVGIG (reference sequence). The CDR3 covers 15 residues. V lost 0 bases and J lost 6; bases outside the gene matches: 6. The sequenced sample was peripheral blood. The chain has TRBV30 and TRBJ1-5; 9 nucleotides match TRBD1. This receptor was obtained from a woman aged 60-70 years with acute or convalescent COVID-19. The CDR3 DNA follows: TGTGCCTGGAGTGTACGATTGACAGGGGGTCAGCCCCAGCATTTT. This sequence encodes CAWSVRLTGGQPQHF.